This T cell receptor (beta chain) was identified in a study of T cell responses to AZD1222 COVID-19 vaccine (dated by TCRdb to about 2021). Regarding the research as a whole: Because spike-specific TCR depth and breadth did not differ between the two schedules, AZD1222 recipients who got a second dose at roughly 4 weeks were pooled with those who got a second dose at roughly 12 weeks. Enrollment into the trials was organized by age into subgroups of 18-55, 56-69 and 70-plus years, and those subgroups contained approximately 160, 26 and 62 TCR-sequenced participants, respectively. A total of more than 230 trial participants underwent TCR sequencing, of whom nearly 210 received two doses of AZD1222 and about 26 received two doses of the MenACWY control vaccine.

The time point label, as the study defines it: baseline before first vaccination. Vaccinee samples came from UK trials COV001 and COV002, including a single-blind randomized controlled phase 2/3 trial of AZD1222 (ChAdOx1 nCoV-19) in healthy adults. For TCRbeta chain sequencing, PBMC samples were collected from trial participants at day 0 and at day 28 after the second dose. Beyond this particular receptor, the publication reports: A significant rise in spike-specific TCR breadth and depth was observed after two AZD1222 doses relative to day 0 and relative to MenACWY recipients. Epitopes outside the regions mutated in the B.1.351 and B.1.1.7 variants were reportedly recognized by nearly half of the unique spike-specific TCRs. Most participants were white British and females outnumbered males, and the authors suggested that clonal diversity may have been underestimated. Conclusions about previously exposed vaccinees were limited because only five to seven AZD1222 recipients were SARS-CoV-2 seropositive at baseline. Because no samples from the day 14 peak response were available, repertoires could be characterized only after the peak T cell response. In the small 56-69-year group, the increase in depth fell short of significance, most likely because of low power. The vaccine-associated CD4 TCRs covered the entire spike protein, and the dominant responses fell in regions 160-218 and 743-854.

Regarding this clone: Its antigen is currently not known. No base quality information exists; no much larger clone differs at one position.

CDR1 and CDR2 are drawn from the germline V gene (reference sequence): LNHDA, SQIVND. The CDR3 has 15 amino acids, counting the end cysteine and phenylalanine. Only CDR3 DNA remains: 45 bases, in frame from the first base. Relative to germline, V is 6 bases shorter and J is 1 base shorter, with 13 bases between their ends. The CDR3 regions of human TCRbeta chains were subjected to immunosequencing. The study's processing was this. TCRs in the repertoires were matched against a reference library of SARS-CoV-2-specific TCRs that had been generated with the MIRA antigen-specificity platform. Breadth was defined as the fraction of unique TCRs that were SARS-CoV-2-associated, and depth was defined as the fraction of total T cells that were SARS-CoV-2-associated. Each spike-specific TCR was assigned to its reactive spike region and to a CD4 or CD8 class using the MIRA data. Log10-transformed breadth and depth values were compared by one-way ANOVA with Sidak's multiple comparisons tests. TCRdb retrieved this table from immuneACCESS and kept in-frame rearrangements only. Not all clones are present; in checked studies, unresolved V genes account for under half, and no reason is known for the remainder. That table supplies the V and J calls and clone size; D and trimming were determined from the DNA. The sample profile shows 150,000 or so clones; more than 85% of them were found once. Less than 2.5% of the sample lies in the top ten.

This clonotype originated in an adult in good health. The chain was built from TRBV19 and TRBJ1-5, with no confident D gene call. This material consisted of peripheral blood, taken on day 0 of AZD1222 vaccination. The bases read TGTGCCAGTAGCACCCGTGCTGGGAGCAATCAGCCCCAGCATTTT. This gives the protein CASSTRAGSNQPQHF.